Listed below are T cell receptor beta chains from one sample, sequenced in a study of early stage breast cancer tumors. Some clones are missing from TCRdb's copy, which holds only in-frame ones; the method was immunoSEQ multiplex PCR. This table holds approximately 39,000 clones, over 65% found once. Sequencing used blood. The receptor source for this set is a person between 55 and 69 years old with breast cancer. The CDR3 runs from the conserved cysteine through the conserved F or W. Fields, in order: J gene, clone size, D gene, V gene, CDR3 DNA, CDR3 protein. A D gene is named only where the DNA matches it firmly. Clone size is given for some rows only: seen once, a few or many times, or a class if the clone is expanded.

j_call: TRBJ1-4
clone_size: NA
d_call: NA
v_call: TRBV28
cdr3_nt: TGTGCCAGCAGTCCCCAGGGGAGTAATGAAAAACTGTTTTTT
cdr3_aa: CASSPQGSNEKLFF

j_call: TRBJ2-3
clone_size: medium-sized
d_call: TRBD2
v_call: TRBV7-7
cdr3_nt: TGTGCTAGCAGCTTAGCATATGCGGGGGGCACAGATACGCAGTATTTT
cdr3_aa: CASSLAYAGGTDTQYF

j_call: TRBJ2-7
clone_size: few
d_call: TRBD1
v_call: TRBV2
cdr3_nt: TGTGCCAGCAACACCCACGGGACAGGGAATTACGAGCAGTACTTC
cdr3_aa: CASNTHGTGNYEQYF

j_call: TRBJ1-2
clone_size: NA
d_call: TRBD1
v_call: TRBV27
cdr3_nt: TGTGCCAGCAGTCAACAGGGGGCGGAAGGCTACACCTTC
cdr3_aa: CASSQQGAEGYTF

j_call: TRBJ1-2
clone_size: NA
d_call: TRBD1
v_call: TRBV19
cdr3_nt: TGTGCCAGTAGTATAATCTTAGGGACAGCTTGGACCTTC
cdr3_aa: CASSIILGTAWTF

j_call: TRBJ1-2
clone_size: NA
d_call: TRBD1
v_call: TRBV7-8
cdr3_nt: TGTGCCAGCTCCGGGACAGGAGCCTCTAACTATGGCTACACCTTC
cdr3_aa: CASSGTGASNYGYTF

j_call: TRBJ1-2
clone_size: NA
d_call: NA
v_call: TRBV27
cdr3_nt: TGTGCCAGCAGTTTGTTCAGTAACTATGGCTACACCTTC
cdr3_aa: CASSLFSNYGYTF

j_call: TRBJ1-5
clone_size: NA
d_call: TRBD1
v_call: TRBV27
cdr3_nt: TGTGCCAGCAGTCTCGACAGGGGCAATCAGCCCCAGCATTTT
cdr3_aa: CASSLDRGNQPQHF

j_call: TRBJ2-3
clone_size: NA
d_call: NA
v_call: TRBV9
cdr3_nt: TGTGCCAGCAGCGTAGCCCGAGCGGTCATGGATACGCAGTATTTT
cdr3_aa: CASSVARAVMDTQYF

j_call: TRBJ2-7
clone_size: NA
d_call: TRBD2
v_call: TRBV18
cdr3_nt: TGTGCCAGCTCACCGTTCACTAGCGGGGGCTACGAGCAGTACTTC
cdr3_aa: CASSPFTSGGYEQYF

j_call: TRBJ2-4
clone_size: NA
d_call: NA
v_call: TRBV27
cdr3_nt: TGTGCCAGCAGTTCCGACGGACCCCTAAACATTCAGTACTTC
cdr3_aa: CASSSDGPLNIQYF

j_call: TRBJ1-4
clone_size: NA
d_call: TRBD1
v_call: TRBV28
cdr3_nt: TGTGCCAGCAGTTTACCGACGGGACAGGTAAAACTGTTTTTT
cdr3_aa: CASSLPTGQVKLFF

j_call: TRBJ2-3
clone_size: NA
d_call: TRBD2
v_call: TRBV2
cdr3_nt: TGTGCCAGCAGTGGTAGCGGGAGAACGGACACAGATACGCAGTATTTT
cdr3_aa: CASSGSGRTDTDTQYF

j_call: TRBJ2-7
clone_size: NA
d_call: TRBD1
v_call: TRBV5-5
cdr3_nt: TGTGCCAGCAGCTTGGTGGACAGGGCCTCCTACGAGCAGTACTTC
cdr3_aa: CASSLVDRASYEQYF

j_call: TRBJ2-6
clone_size: NA
d_call: NA
v_call: TRBV5-1
cdr3_nt: TGCGCCAGCAGCTTGGGGGGGTCTGGGGCCAACGTCCTGACTTTC
cdr3_aa: CASSLGGSGANVLTF

j_call: TRBJ2-7
clone_size: NA
d_call: NA
v_call: TRBV7-9
cdr3_nt: TGTGCCAGCAGCTTAGGTCAGGGACGATGGGAGCAGTACTTC
cdr3_aa: CASSLGQGRWEQYF

j_call: TRBJ2-2
clone_size: NA
d_call: TRBD1
v_call: TRBV5-1
cdr3_nt: TGCGCCAGCAGCTCGGGACAGGGGGACACCGGGGAGCTGTTTTTT
cdr3_aa: CASSSGQGDTGELFF

j_call: TRBJ2-7
clone_size: medium-sized
d_call: NA
v_call: TRBV2
cdr3_nt: TGTGCCAGCACCCGTCTGGTTGTGGCGGGGGAGCAGTACTTC
cdr3_aa: CASTRLVVAGEQYF

j_call: TRBJ2-7
clone_size: NA
d_call: NA
v_call: TRBV18
cdr3_nt: TGTGCCAGCTCACCCCCCGCGAACGCTATTCCCTACGAGCAGTACTTC
cdr3_aa: CASSPPANAIPYEQYF

j_call: TRBJ1-4
clone_size: NA
d_call: NA
v_call: TRBV7-9
cdr3_nt: TGTGCCAGCAGCTTAGCGCGGGGAGGTGAAAAACTGTTTTTT
cdr3_aa: CASSLARGGEKLFF

j_call: TRBJ1-1
clone_size: few
d_call: NA
v_call: TRBV19
cdr3_nt: TGTGCCAGTAGTATACCCCGGACGGAAGCTTTCTTT
cdr3_aa: CASSIPRTEAFF

j_call: TRBJ2-7
clone_size: NA
d_call: NA
v_call: TRBV6-5
cdr3_nt: TGTGCCAGCAGTTACGGACCAACCTACGAGCAGTACTTC
cdr3_aa: CASSYGPTYEQYF

j_call: TRBJ2-5
clone_size: NA
d_call: TRBD1
v_call: TRBV6-6
cdr3_nt: TGTGCCACCCGGGAGGGACAGGGGGGGAAAGAGACCCAGTACTTC
cdr3_aa: CATREGQGGKETQYF

j_call: TRBJ2-2
clone_size: few
d_call: NA
v_call: TRBV5-6
cdr3_nt: TGTGCCAGCAGCTTGGCCTTACGGGAGCTGTTTTTT
cdr3_aa: CASSLALRELFF

j_call: TRBJ2-5
clone_size: NA
d_call: NA
v_call: TRBV6-5
cdr3_nt: TGTGCCAGCAGTTACTCGTATAGTCAGACCCAGTACTTC
cdr3_aa: CASSYSYSQTQYF

j_call: TRBJ1-2
clone_size: NA
d_call: TRBD1
v_call: TRBV18
cdr3_nt: TGTGCCAGCTCACCCAATTACGGACAGGGGAATGGCTACACCTTC
cdr3_aa: CASSPNYGQGNGYTF

j_call: TRBJ2-1
clone_size: NA
d_call: NA
v_call: TRBV13
cdr3_nt: TGTGCCAGCAGCTTAGAGACGGTCAATGAGCAGTTCTTC
cdr3_aa: CASSLETVNEQFF